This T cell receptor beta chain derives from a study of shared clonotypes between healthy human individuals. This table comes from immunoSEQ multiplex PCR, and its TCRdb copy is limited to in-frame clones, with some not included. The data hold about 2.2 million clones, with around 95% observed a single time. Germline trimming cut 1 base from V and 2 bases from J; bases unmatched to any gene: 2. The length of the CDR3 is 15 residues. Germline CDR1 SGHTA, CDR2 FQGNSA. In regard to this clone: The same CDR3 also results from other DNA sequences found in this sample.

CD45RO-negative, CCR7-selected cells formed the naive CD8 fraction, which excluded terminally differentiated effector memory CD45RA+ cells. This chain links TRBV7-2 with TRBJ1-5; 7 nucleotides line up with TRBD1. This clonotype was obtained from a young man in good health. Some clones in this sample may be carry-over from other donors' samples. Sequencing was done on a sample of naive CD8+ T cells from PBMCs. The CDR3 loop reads CASSLGTGGNQPQHF. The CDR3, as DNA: TGTGCCAGCAGCTTAGGTACAGGGGGCAATCAGCCCCAGCATTTT. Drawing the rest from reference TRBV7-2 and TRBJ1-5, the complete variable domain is GAGVSQSPSNKVTEKGKDVELRCDPISGHTALYWYRQSLGQGLEFLIYFQGNSAPDKSGLPSDRFSAERTGGSVSTLTIQRTQQEDSAVYLCASSLGTGGNQPQHFGDGTRLSIL.